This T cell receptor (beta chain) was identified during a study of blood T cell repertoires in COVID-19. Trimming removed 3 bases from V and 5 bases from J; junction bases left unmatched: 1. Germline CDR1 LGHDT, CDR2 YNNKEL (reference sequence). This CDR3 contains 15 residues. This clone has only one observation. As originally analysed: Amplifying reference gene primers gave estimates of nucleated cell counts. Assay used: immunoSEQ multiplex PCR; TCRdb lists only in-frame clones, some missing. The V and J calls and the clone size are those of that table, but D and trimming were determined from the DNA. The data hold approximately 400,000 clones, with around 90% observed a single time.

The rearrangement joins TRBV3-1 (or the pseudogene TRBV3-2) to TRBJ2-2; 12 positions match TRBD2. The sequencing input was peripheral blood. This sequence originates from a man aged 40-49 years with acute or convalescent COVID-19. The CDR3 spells CASSQGTSGTGELFF. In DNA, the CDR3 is TGTGCCAGCAGCCAGGGGACTAGCGGGACCGGGGAGCTGTTTTTT.